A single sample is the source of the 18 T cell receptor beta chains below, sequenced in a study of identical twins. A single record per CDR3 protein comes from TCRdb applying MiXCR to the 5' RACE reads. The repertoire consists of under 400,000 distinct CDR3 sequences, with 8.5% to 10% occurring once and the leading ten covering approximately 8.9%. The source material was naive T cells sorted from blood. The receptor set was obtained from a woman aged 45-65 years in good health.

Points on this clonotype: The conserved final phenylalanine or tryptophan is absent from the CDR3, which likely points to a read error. Here the CDR3 reads CASSALSTDTQYS. For the CDR3, the DNA is TGTGCCAGCAGTGCGCTAAGCACAGATACGCAGTATTCT. The V and J genes are TRBV25-1 and TRBJ2-3; D gene ambiguous. CDR1 and CDR2 (germline): MGHDK, SYGVNS. CDR3 length: 13 amino acids. V dropped 4 bases and J dropped 0 bases, with 5 bases sitting between them.

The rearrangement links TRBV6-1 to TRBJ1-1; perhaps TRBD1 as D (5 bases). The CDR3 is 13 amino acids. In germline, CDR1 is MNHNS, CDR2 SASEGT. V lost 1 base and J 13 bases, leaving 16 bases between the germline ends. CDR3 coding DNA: TGTGCCAGCAGTGAAGGACAGAAGAACACTGGTTTCTTT. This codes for CASSEGQKNTGFF.

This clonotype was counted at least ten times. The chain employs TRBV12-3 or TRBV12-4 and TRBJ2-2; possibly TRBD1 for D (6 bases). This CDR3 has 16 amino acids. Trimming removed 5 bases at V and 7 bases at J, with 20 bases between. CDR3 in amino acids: CASSTPNRADYGELFF. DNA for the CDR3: TGTGCCAGCAGTACTCCTAACAGGGCTGATTACGGGGAGCTGTTTTTT.

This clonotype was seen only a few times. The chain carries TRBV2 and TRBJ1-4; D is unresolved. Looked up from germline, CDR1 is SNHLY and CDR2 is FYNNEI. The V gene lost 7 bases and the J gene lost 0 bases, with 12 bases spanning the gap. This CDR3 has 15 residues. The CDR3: CASKFGMATNEKLFF. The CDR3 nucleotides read TGTGCCAGCAAGTTCGGGATGGCAACTAATGAAAAACTGTTTTTT.

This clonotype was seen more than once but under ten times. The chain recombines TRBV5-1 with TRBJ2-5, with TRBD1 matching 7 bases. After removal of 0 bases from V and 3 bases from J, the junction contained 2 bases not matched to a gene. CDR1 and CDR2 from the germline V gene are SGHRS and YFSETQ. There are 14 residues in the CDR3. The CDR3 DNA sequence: TGCGCCAGCAGCTTGGCAGGGACAGAAGAGACCCAGTACTTC. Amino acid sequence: CASSLAGTEETQYF.

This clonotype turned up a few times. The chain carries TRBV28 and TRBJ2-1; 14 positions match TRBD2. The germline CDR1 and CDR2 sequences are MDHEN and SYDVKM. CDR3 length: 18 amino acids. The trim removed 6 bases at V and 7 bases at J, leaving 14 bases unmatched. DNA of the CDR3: TGTGCCAGCAGCTCTATCCTGACTAGCGGGAGGGCCAGGAATGAGCAGTTCTTC. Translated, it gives CASSSILTSGRARNEQFF.

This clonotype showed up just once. The CDR3 nucleotides read TGTGCCAGCTCACCCTCTGCCGGGGAGGGCACTGAAGCTTTCTTT. This sequence encodes CASSPSAGEGTEAFF. The chain couples TRBV18 to TRBJ1-1; no firm D call. Germline V gene sequence: CDR1 KGHSH, CDR2 LQKENI. V lost 3 bases to trimming and J lost 4 bases, with 15 bases between them. This CDR3 comprises 15 residues.

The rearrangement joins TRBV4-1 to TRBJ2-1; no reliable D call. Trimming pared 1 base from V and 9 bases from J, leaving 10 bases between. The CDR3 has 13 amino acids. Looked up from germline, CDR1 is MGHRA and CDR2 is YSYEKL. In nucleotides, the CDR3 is TGCGCCAGCAGCCAAGGAAATGGAGTTGAGCAGTTCTTC. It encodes CASSQGNGVEQFF.

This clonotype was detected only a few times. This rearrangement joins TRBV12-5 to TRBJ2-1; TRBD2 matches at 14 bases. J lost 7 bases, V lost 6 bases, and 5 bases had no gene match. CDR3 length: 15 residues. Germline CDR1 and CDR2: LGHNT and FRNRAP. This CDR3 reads CASGPRTSGGNEQFF. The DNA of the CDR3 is TGTGCTAGTGGCCCTAGGACTAGCGGGGGGAATGAGCAGTTCTTC.

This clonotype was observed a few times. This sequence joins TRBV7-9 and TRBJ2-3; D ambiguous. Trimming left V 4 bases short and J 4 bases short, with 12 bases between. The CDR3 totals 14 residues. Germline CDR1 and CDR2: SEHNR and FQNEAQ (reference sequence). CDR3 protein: CASSWAQLSDTQYF. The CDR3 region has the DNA TGTGCCAGCAGCTGGGCCCAGCTGTCAGATACGCAGTATTTT.

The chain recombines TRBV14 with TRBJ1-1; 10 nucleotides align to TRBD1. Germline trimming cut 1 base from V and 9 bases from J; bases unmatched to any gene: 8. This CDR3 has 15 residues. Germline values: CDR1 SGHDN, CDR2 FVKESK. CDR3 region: CASSQAWDRGLQAFF. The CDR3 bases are TGTGCCAGCAGCCAAGCATGGGACAGGGGCTTACAAGCTTTCTTT.

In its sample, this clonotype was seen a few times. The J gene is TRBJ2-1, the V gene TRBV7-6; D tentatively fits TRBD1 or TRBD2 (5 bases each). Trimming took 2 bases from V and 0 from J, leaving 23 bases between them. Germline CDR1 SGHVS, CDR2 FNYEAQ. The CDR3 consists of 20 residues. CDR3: CASSLSPYRGPGGSYNEQFF. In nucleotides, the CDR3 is TGTGCCAGCAGCTTATCTCCGTATAGGGGTCCTGGAGGCTCCTACAATGAGCAGTTCTTC.

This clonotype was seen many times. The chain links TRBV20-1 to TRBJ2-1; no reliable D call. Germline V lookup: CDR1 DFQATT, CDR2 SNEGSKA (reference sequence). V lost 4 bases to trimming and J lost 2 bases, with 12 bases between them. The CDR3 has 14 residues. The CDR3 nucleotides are TGCAGTGCTACTCGAGTATCTGCCTACAATGAGCAGTTCTTC. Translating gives CSATRVSAYNEQFF.

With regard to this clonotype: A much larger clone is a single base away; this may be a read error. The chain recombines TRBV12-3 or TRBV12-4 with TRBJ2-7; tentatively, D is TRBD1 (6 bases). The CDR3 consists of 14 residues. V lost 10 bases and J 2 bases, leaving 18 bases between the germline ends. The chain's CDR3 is CATTKQGSTYEQYF. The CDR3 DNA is TGTGCCACCACCAAACAGGGCTCAACCTACGAGCAGTACTTC.

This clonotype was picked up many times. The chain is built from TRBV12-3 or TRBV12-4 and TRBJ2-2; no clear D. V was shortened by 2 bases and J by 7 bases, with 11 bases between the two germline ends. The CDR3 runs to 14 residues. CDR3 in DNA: TGTGCCAGCAGTTTAAAGGGTCCAGGCGGGGAGCTGTTTTTT. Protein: CASSLKGPGGELFF.

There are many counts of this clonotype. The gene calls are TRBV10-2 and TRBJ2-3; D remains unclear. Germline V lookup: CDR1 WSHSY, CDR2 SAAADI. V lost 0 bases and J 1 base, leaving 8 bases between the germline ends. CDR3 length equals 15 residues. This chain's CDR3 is CASSESKLGTDTQYF. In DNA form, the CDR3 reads TGCGCCAGCAGTGAGTCGAAACTTGGCACAGATACGCAGTATTTT.

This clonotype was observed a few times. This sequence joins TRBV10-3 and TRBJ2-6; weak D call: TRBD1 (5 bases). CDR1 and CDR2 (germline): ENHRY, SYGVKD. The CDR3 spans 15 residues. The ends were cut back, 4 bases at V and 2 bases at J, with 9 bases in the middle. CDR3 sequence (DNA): TGTGCCATCAGTGGCCAAGGGGCTGGGGCCAACGTCCTGACTTTC. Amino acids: CAISGQGAGANVLTF.

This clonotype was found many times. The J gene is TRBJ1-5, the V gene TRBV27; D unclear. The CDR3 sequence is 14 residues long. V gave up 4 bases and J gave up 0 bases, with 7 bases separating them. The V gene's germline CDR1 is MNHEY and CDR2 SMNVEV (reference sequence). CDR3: CASSSIISNQPQHF. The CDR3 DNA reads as TGTGCCAGCAGTTCCATAATTAGCAATCAGCCCCAGCATTTT.